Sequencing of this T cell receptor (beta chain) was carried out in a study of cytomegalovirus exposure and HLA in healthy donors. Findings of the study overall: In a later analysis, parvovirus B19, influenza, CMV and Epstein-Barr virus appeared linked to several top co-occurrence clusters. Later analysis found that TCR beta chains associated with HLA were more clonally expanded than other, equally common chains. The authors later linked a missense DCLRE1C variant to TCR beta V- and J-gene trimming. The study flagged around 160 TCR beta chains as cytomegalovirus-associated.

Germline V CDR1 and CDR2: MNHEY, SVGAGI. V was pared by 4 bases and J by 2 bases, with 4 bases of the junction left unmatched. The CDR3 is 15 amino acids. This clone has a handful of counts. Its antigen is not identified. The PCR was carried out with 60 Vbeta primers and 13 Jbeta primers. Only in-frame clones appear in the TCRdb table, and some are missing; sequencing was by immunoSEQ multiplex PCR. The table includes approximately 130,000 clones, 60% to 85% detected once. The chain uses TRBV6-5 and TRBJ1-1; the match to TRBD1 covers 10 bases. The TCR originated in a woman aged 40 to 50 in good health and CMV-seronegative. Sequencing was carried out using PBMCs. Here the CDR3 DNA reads TGTGCCAGCAGTTCGGGACAGGGGACCAACACTGAAGCTTTCTTT. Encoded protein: CASSSGQGTNTEAFF.